The sequence of this TCR beta chain was determined in a study of identical twins. Study-wide results and caveats: Partial confounding of zero-insertion analyses by invariant MAIT and iNKT cells was possible.

This clonotype was found a few times. Its antigen is unknown. Only healthy Caucasians were included as donors. The CDR3 is 13 amino acids. The germline CDR1 and CDR2 sequences are SGHAT and FQNNGV. Trimming cost V 4 bases and J 6 bases, with 9 bases left between them. TCRdb fed the 5' RACE reads into MiXCR, producing one record per CDR3 protein. Of about 290,000 distinct CDR3 sequences in the sample, roughly 9.8% were seen once. These data also featured in a second study, about yellow fever vaccine responses in identical twins. That study reports: The authors reported partly convergent, partly personalized vaccine responses in identical twins.

Sequencing was done on a sample of CD8+ T cells sorted from blood. The V and J genes are TRBV11-2 and TRBJ2-2, with D perhaps TRBD2 (6 bases). This TCR was sampled from a woman younger than 30 in good health. The CDR3: CASSSRESGELFF. CDR3 sequence (DNA): TGTGCCAGCAGCTCCCGGGAGTCCGGGGAGCTGTTTTTT.